The present entry profiles one T cell receptor beta chain with its context. What it binds is not known. The data derive from a study of T cell responses to AZD1222 COVID-19 vaccine. Overall study results and limits: The study found Spike-specific TCR breadth and depth rose after two AZD1222 doses. Nearly half of spike-specific TCRs reportedly target unmutated variant regions.

This CDR3 is 14 amino acids long. The V end lost 5 bases, the J end lost 1 base, and 8 bases lay between the germline ends. Germline lookup yields CDR1 SNHLY and CDR2 FYNNEI. The data were produced by immunoSEQ multiplex PCR, yet TCRdb's version contains in-frame clones alone and is incomplete. The sample holds about 150,000 clones, about 92% seen once. Second doses at about 4 or about 12 weeks were pooled. The clonotype was recovered from an adult who received the AZD1222 COVID-19 vaccine. The sample in question was peripheral blood, obtained 28 days after the second AZD1222 dose. This chain joins TRBV2 and TRBJ1-4; no clear D gene. The CDR3 here is CASSWTETNEKLFF. The CDR3 nucleotides are TGTGCCAGCAGTTGGACCGAAACTAATGAAAAACTGTTTTTT.